This T cell receptor beta chain is drawn from a study of T cells after yellow fever vaccination. Using its own MiXCR run on the 5' RACE reads, TCRdb lists one record per CDR3 protein. The table shows 450,000 to 650,000 distinct CDR3 sequences, with just over 20% occurring only once. This clonotype was picked up a small number of times. The sequence was collected from a man between 18 and 29 years old who received the YFV17D yellow fever vaccine. This specimen was PBMCs, taken approximately 22 days after the first yellow fever vaccination.

As DNA, the CDR3 is TGCAGTGCTTATAGCGGGGGGGGCCACTACGAGCAGTACGTC. It codes for CSAYSGGGHYEQYV. The rearrangement joins TRBV20-1 to TRBJ2-7; 11 positions match TRBD2. The CDR3 spans 14 residues. V shed 5 bases, J shed 3 bases, and the junction held 6 bases outside the gene matches. Germline V lookup: CDR1 DFQATT, CDR2 SNEGSKA (reference sequence).